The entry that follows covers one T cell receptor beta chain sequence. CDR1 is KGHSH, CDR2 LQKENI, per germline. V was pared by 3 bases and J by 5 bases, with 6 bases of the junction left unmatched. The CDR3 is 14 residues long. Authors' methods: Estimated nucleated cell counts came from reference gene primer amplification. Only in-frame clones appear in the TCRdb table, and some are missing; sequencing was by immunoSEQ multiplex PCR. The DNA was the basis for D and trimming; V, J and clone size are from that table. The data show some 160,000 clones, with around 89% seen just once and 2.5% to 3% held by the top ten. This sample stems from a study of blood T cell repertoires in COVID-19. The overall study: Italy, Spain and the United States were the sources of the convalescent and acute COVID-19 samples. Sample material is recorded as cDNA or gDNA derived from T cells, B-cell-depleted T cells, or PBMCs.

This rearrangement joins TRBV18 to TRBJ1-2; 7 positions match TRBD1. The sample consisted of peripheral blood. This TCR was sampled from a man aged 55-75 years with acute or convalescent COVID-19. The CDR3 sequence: CASSPPGGWYGYTF. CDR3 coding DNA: TGTGCCAGCTCACCCCCAGGGGGATGGTATGGCTACACCTTC.